The 21 T cell receptor beta chains below come from one sample, sequenced in a study of PD-1 blockade in classical Hodgkin lymphoma. Data came from immunoSEQ multiplex PCR; TCRdb stores just in-frame clones and leaves some out. The sample consists of around 65,000 clones, approximately 92% of them appearing once. All patients relapsed after autologous stem cell transplantation, and brentuximab vedotin exposure varied. The input for sequencing was peripheral blood mononuclear cells (PBMCs), taken at baseline. These TCRs come from a human donor with classical Hodgkin lymphoma.

V and J are TRBV5-6 and TRBJ1-1, with D unclear. The V end lost 0 bases, the J end lost 1 base, and 4 bases lay between the germline ends. In germline, CDR1 is SGHDT, CDR2 YYEEEE. This CDR3 region has 13 residues. The CDR3 DNA reads TGTGCCAGCAGCTTGGCTTGGAACACTGAAGCTTTCTTT. Translating gives CASSLAWNTEAFF.

The V and J genes are TRBV7-8 and TRBJ2-7; 12 bases align to TRBD2. V shed 5 bases and J 2 bases; nucleotides not matched to a gene: 4. The CDR3 runs 15 residues. Germline V gene data show CDR1 as SGHVS and CDR2 as FQNEAQ. The CDR3 loop is CASSPRTSGAYEQYF. The CDR3 DNA follows: TGTGCCAGCAGCCCCCGGACTAGCGGGGCCTACGAGCAGTACTTC.

The CDR3 bases are TGCGCCAGCAGTTCTGGCGACCTTCGAGAGACCCAGTACTTC. Its translation: CASSSGDLRETQYF. This chain joins TRBV5-1 and TRBJ2-5; D is unclear. V lost 5 bases to trimming and J lost 4 bases, with 15 bases between them. CDR1 and CDR2 from the germline V gene are SGHRS and YFSETQ. The CDR3 spans 14 residues.

This clone has a handful of counts. The chain employs TRBV7-9 and TRBJ1-2; D ambiguous. V was cut by 2 bases and J by 8 bases, with 18 bases left in between. CDR3 size: 15 residues. CDR1 is SEHNR and CDR2 is FQNEAQ in the germline V gene (reference sequence). The CDR3 loop reads CASSLITGGSYGYTF. The CDR3 bases are TGTGCCAGCAGCTTAATTACCGGAGGTTCGTACGGCTACACCTTC.

This chain links TRBV5-1 with TRBJ2-2; D gene uncertain. The CDR3 sequence is 11 residues long. The germline V and J ends were trimmed by 7 bases and 6 bases, with 7 bases remaining between them. The germline CDR1 and CDR2 sequences are SGHRS and YFSETQ. The CDR3 is CASGPPGELFF. The CDR3 nucleotides are TGCGCCAGCGGCCCACCCGGGGAGCTGTTTTTT.

The J gene is TRBJ2-3, the V gene TRBV5-1; D unclear. Looked up from germline, CDR1 is SGHRS and CDR2 is YFSETQ. V lost 5 bases to trimming and J lost 4 bases, with 11 bases between them. The CDR3 is made up of 13 amino acids. CDR3 sequence (DNA): TGCGCCAGCAGAAGGGAAGGCGCAGATACGCAGTATTTT. This encodes CASRREGADTQYF.

This chain links TRBV5-1 with TRBJ1-2; D gene uncertain. The germline V gene has CDR1 SGHRS and CDR2 YFSETQ. This CDR3 is built from 15 residues. Between the trimmed V and J ends, which lost 2 bases and 7 bases, there was a span of 18 bases. This CDR3 is CASSFGSPPSSGYTF. As DNA, the CDR3 is TGCGCCAGCAGCTTCGGGTCCCCACCGTCTTCTGGCTACACCTTC.

This chain links TRBV19 with TRBJ1-5; the match to TRBD1 covers 7 bases. V shed 10 bases, J shed 7 bases, and the junction held 13 bases outside the gene matches. The CDR3 has 14 residues. The germline V gene has CDR1 LNHDA and CDR2 SQIVND (reference sequence). DNA of the CDR3: TGTGCCACTCAGGGGGGGGCGCTGGGGCAGCCCCAGCATTTT. This encodes CATQGGALGQPQHF.

This clone was observed once. Mismatch with germline at one junction end may stem from a read error. The genes are TRBV7-7 and TRBJ2-7; D is undetermined. The CDR3 extends over 13 amino acids. CDR1 SSHAT and CDR2 FNYEAQ come from the germline V gene (reference sequence). The CDR3 DNA is TGTGCTAGCAGCTTATCAGAAGGCTACGAGCAGTACTTC. Translation gives CASSLSEGYEQYF.

V is TRBV6-5 and J is TRBJ1-1; TRBD1 aligns across 7 bases. Germline V gene data show CDR1 as MNHEY and CDR2 as SVGAGI. CDR3 length: 13 amino acids. With 7 bases clipped from V and 7 bases from J, the junction kept 9 bases outside the gene matches. CDR3 residues: CASTNQGGNEAFF. CDR3 bases: TGTGCCAGCACCAACCAGGGGGGAAATGAAGCTTTCTTT.

This clone appeared once. The chain carries TRBV5-6 and TRBJ1-4; TRBD1 is a possible D gene (6 bases). Trimming left V 4 bases short and J 7 bases short, with 17 bases between. The CDR3 runs to 15 residues. Germline values: CDR1 SGHDT, CDR2 YYEEEE. The CDR3 loop reads CASSMLTGVGEKLFF. CDR3 DNA: TGTGCCAGCAGCATGCTGACAGGCGTAGGTGAAAAACTGTTTTTT.

The chain couples TRBV7-9 to TRBJ1-4, with TRBD1 matching over 7 bases. The junction had 7 bases not matched to a gene; V was cut back by 2 bases and J by 4 bases. The CDR3 runs to 16 residues. CDR1 and CDR2 (germline): SEHNR, FQNEAQ (reference sequence). In nucleotides, the CDR3 is TGTGCCAGCAGCTTAACCTGGGACAGCGTTAATGAAAAACTGTTTTTT. Amino acid sequence: CASSLTWDSVNEKLFF.

The rearrangement links TRBV7-2 to TRBJ1-5; no firm D call. The V gene lost 3 bases and the J gene lost 7 bases, with 13 bases spanning the gap. The CDR3 covers 14 residues. Germline CDR1 reads SGHTA; CDR2 reads FQGNSA. The CDR3 DNA is TGTGCCAGCAGCTTTTTAGGCGAAGACCAGCCCCAGCATTTT. Its protein product is CASSFLGEDQPQHF. Full variable domain (remainder filled in from reference TRBV7-2 and TRBJ1-5): GAGVSQSPSNKVTEKGKDVELRCDPISGHTALYWYRQSLGQGLEFLIYFQGNSAPDKSGLPSDRFSAERTGGSVSTLTIQRTQQEDSAVYLCASSFLGEDQPQHFGDGTRLSIL.

The chain couples TRBV7-2 to TRBJ1-4; maybe TRBD1 (5 bases). Looked up from germline, CDR1 is SGHTA and CDR2 is FQGNSA. Deletions cut 5 bases from V and 8 bases from J, with 15 bases between. The CDR3 contains 14 residues. CDR3 nucleotide sequence: TGTGCCAGCAGCGAAATCTCAGGGTTGGAAAAACTGTTTTTT. Amino acid sequence: CASSEISGLEKLFF.

V and J are TRBV18 and TRBJ2-1; 8 nucleotides line up with TRBD2. CDR1 and CDR2 from the germline V gene are KGHSH and LQKENI. Trimming took 3 bases from V and 7 from J; bases not matched to a gene: 8. The CDR3 runs 15 residues. The CDR3: CASSPRSGGWNEQFF. The CDR3 DNA is TGTGCCAGCTCACCGAGAAGCGGGGGATGGAATGAGCAGTTCTTC.

This clone appeared once. The chain combines TRBV7-6 with TRBJ2-7; a weak D match, TRBD2 (6 bases). Trimming left V 3 bases short and J 6 bases short, with 21 bases between. Per the germline V gene, CDR1 is SGHVS and CDR2 is FNYEAQ. The CDR3 loop spans 16 amino acids. The CDR3 loop is CASSLDPGVSRPEQYF. CDR3 sequence (DNA): TGTGCCAGCAGCTTGGACCCGGGAGTTAGTCGACCCGAGCAGTACTTC.

The chain combines TRBV6-1 with TRBJ2-5; 9 nucleotides match TRBD1. CDR1 is MNHNS and CDR2 is SASEGT in the germline V gene. The CDR3 is 15 amino acids. V lost 6 bases and J lost 5; bases outside the gene matches: 10. DNA for the CDR3: TGTGCCAGCAGGGCCTCCGGGACAGGGTCGGAGACCCAGTACTTC. Protein sequence: CASRASGTGSETQYF.

J is TRBJ1-2 and V is TRBV9; 8 positions match TRBD1. The CDR3 is 13 residues long. Trimming at V came to 3 bases and at J to 4 bases, leaving 2 bases not matched to a gene. Looked up from germline, CDR1 is SGDLS and CDR2 is YYNGEE. Here the CDR3 DNA reads TGTGCCAGCAGCGCGGGACAGGTCTATGGCTACACCTTC. Its translation: CASSAGQVYGYTF. The whole variable domain, filled in from reference TRBV9 and TRBJ1-2, reads DSGVTQTPKHLITATGQRVTLRCSPRSGDLSVYWYQQSLDQGLQFLIQYYNGEERAKGNILERFSAQQFPDLHSELNLSSLELGDSALYFCASSAGQVYGYTFGSGTRLTVV.

The V and J genes are TRBV18 and TRBJ1-5, with D uncertain. Trimming cost V 1 base and J 4 bases, with 11 bases left between them. The CDR3 covers 15 residues. Germline V CDR1 and CDR2: KGHSH, LQKENI. CDR3 region: CASSPRPDPNQPQHF. The CDR3 DNA sequence: TGTGCCAGCTCACCACGGCCGGACCCGAATCAGCCCCAGCATTTT.

This chain uses TRBV27 with TRBJ2-7, with D hard to call. Germline lookup yields CDR1 MNHEY and CDR2 SMNVEV (reference sequence). This CDR3 has 12 residues. V lost 5 bases, J lost 6 bases, and 11 bases lay in between. CDR3 sequence (DNA): TGTGCCAGCAGTGAATGGAAACCCGAGCAGTACTTC. Protein product: CASSEWKPEQYF.

The chain is built from TRBV30 and TRBJ2-3; 13 bases fit TRBD2. J gave up 5 bases and V 5 bases, and 7 bases lay outside the gene matches. CDR1 GTSNPN and CDR2 SVGIG come from the germline V gene (reference sequence). This CDR3 is built from 15 residues. The CDR3 here is CAWSPLAGGRDTQYF. CDR3 sequence (DNA): TGTGCCTGGTCCCCACTAGCGGGGGGGCGAGATACGCAGTATTTT.